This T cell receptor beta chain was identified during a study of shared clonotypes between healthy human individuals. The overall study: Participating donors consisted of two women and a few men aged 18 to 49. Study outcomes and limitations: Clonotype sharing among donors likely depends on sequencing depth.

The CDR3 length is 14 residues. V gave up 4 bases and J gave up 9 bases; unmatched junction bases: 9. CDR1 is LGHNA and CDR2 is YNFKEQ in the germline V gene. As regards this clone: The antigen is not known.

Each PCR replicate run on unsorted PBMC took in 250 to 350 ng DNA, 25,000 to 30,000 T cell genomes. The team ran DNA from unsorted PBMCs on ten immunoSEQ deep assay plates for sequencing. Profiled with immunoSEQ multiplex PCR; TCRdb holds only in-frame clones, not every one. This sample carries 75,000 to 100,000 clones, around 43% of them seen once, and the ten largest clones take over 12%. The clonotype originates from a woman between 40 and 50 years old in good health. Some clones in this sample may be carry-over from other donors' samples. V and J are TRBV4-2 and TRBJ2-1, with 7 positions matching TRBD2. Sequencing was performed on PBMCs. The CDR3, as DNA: TGTGCCAGCAGCCCCCGGACTAGATTAGGTGAGCAGTTCTTC. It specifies CASSPRTRLGEQFF.